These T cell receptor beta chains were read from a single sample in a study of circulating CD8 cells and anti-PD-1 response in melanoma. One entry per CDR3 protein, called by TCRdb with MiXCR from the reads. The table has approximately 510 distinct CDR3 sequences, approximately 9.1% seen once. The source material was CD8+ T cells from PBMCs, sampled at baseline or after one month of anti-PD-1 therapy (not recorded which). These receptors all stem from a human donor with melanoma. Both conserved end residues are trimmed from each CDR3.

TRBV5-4 ASSLGGSEQY
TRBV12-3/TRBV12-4 ASSLGVHIQY
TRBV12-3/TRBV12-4 ASTLGLNEQF
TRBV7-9 ASSLPGPGNEKLF
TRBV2 ASTRGTIYNEQF
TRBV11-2 ASSLDPQPRISPLH
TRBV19 ASSIASGHYNEQF
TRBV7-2 ASSLDPGGTSTDTQY
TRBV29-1 SVTLAGGTHEQY
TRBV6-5 ASSAGGSGYEQY
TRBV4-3 ASSQDWRSNNGYT
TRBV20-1 SARDFDSGNTIY
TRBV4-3 ASSPATGNYGYT
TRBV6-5 ASSVGTGINQETQY
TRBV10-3 AISEDSNEQF
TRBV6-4 ASSRDHRDRQF
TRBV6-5 ASSRTSRRTGKIEEQF
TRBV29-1 SVGLAGTNTGELF
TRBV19 ASSMLSRGQPQH
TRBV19 ASSSGTSLRLGETQY
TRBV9 ASSDSWAQY
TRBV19 ASSRVAGAYNEQF
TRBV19 ATTGGLNYGYT
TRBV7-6 AGSLVGGKTQY
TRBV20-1 SARDKWTGGVSGSQPQH
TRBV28 ASRAGANVLT
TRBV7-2 ASSLVGGSAYEQY
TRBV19 ASRYRAPGRQTGELF
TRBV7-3 ASSSSPGFILGGANVLT
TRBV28 ASSPDRNYGYT
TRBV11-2 ASSYGLPYEQY
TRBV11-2 ASRGLGADTQY
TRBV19 ASSIYGQPQH
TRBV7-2 ASSLAPRGSQETQY
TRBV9 ASSVAAREEETQY
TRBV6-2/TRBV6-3 ASTARGYEQY
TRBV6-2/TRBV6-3 ASSSSVTGLNTEAF
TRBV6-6 ASSYSSGNTIY
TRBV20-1 SARGTDSSYEQY
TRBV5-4 ASSGALAGNTGELF
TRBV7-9 ASSLGPMADTQY
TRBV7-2 ASSQTGGINYEQY
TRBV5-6 ASSLPRRRQSWQRDEQF
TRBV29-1 SVPKGTGVGYGYT
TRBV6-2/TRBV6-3 ASSYSDSSYEQY
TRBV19 ASSIVTGPYNEQF
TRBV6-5 ASSHMNTEAF
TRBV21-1 ASSKAPYRGRGYEQY